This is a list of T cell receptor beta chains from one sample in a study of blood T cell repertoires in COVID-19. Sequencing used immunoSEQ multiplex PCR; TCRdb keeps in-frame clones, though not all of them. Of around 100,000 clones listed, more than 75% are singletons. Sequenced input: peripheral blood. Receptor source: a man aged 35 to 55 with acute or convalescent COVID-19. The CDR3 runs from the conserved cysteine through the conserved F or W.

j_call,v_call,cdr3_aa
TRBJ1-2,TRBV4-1,CASSQAQGTYGYTF
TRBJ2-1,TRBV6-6,CASIGVTGVYNEQFF
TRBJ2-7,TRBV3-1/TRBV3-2,CASSPNLHGDEQYF
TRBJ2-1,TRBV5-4,CASSLGGQDNEQFF
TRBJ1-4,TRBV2,CASSGGRGRKDEKLFF
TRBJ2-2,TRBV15,CATSRDLTGELFF
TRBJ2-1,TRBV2,CASSDARGGPNEQFF
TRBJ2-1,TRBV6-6,CASSPRLGASYNEQFF
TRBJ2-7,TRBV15,CATSSRQGAQPVTYEQYF
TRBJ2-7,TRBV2,CASSAGLAGAYEQYF
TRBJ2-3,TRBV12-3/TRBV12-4,CASSLSGEDTQYF
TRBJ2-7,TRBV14,CASSHRRDTSYEQYF
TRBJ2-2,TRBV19,CASSKPTGAGELFF
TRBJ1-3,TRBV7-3,CASSLSPGSGNTIYF
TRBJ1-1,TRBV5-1,CASSLATAGGTEAFF
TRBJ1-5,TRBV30,CAWSAGQGSNQPQHF